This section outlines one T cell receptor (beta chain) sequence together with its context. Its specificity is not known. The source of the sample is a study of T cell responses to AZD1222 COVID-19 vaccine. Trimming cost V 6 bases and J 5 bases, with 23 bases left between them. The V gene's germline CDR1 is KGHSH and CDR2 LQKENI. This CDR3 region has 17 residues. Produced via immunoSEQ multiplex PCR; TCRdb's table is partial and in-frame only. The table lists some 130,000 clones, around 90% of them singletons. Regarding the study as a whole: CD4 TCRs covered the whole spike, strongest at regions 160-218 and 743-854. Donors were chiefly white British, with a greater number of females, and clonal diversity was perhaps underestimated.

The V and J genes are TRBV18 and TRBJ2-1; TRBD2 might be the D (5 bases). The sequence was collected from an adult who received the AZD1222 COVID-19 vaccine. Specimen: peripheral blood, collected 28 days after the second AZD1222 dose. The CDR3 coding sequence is TGTGCCAGCTCCCGTCCTGGAGGACGACTCCCCCACAATGAGCAGTTCTTC. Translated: CASSRPGGRLPHNEQFF.